The clone carrying this T cell receptor beta chain was seen repeatedly, ten times or more. Its target is not known. The data were obtained in a study of CD8+CD57+ T cells in acquired aplastic anemia. Study at large: The mean DNA yield obtained from sorted CD4+ and CD8+ cells came to 3.2 ug. CD4+ reads averaged approximately 11 million in healthy donors.

Study-wide points: Some 28 CD8+ CDR3 sequences occurred in both the patients and the controls.

Profiling of TCR beta VDJ combinations and CDR3 sequences used genomic DNA as template. A single record per CDR3 protein comes from TCRdb applying MiXCR to the reads. The data hold fewer than 100,000 distinct CDR3 sequences, with about half observed a single time. The source is a human donor in good health, serving as a control. Sequencing was done on a sample of sorted CD4+, CD8+, or CD8+CD57+ T cells (not recorded which) from PBMCs.

CDR3 loop: CASNSANTEAFF. CDR3 nucleotide sequence: TGTGCCAGCAACTCCGCGAACACTGAAGCTTTCTTT. This sequence joins TRBV13 and TRBJ1-1; D remains unclear. With 7 bases removed from V and 1 base from J, the gap between germline ends came to 7 bases. Per the germline V gene, CDR1 is PRHDT and CDR2 is FYEKMQ (reference sequence). The CDR3 is made up of 12 amino acids.